This T cell receptor (beta chain) was recorded in a study of blood T cells in healthy people across ages. CDR1 DFQATT and CDR2 SNEGSKA come from the germline V gene (reference sequence). This CDR3 has 16 residues. Trimming took off 1 base at V and 7 bases at J, with 17 bases between the two ends. A J-beta primer mix and a sample-barcoded 5' primer were used in a second PCR of roughly 6 to 11 cycles. TCRdb independently ran MiXCR on the 5' RACE reads; one entry per CDR3 protein. The data show approximately 800,000 distinct CDR3 sequences, approximately 65% seen once. J is TRBJ1-6 and V is TRBV20-1; D possibly corresponds to TRBD1 (6 bases). The material sequenced was blood. This receptor was identified in a man aged 30 to 45 in good health. In nucleotides, the CDR3 is TGCAGTGCTAGAGGTTGGGTTCGGCAGGGGAATTCACCCCTCCACTTT. This codes for CSARGWVRQGNSPLHF.